The 19 T cell receptor beta chains below come from one sample, sequenced in a study of blood T cell repertoires in COVID-19. This table comes from immunoSEQ multiplex PCR, and its TCRdb copy is limited to in-frame clones, with some not included. This sample has fewer than 95,000 clones, with just over 85% found just once. The sequenced sample was peripheral blood. The source is a man in his forties or fifties with active or convalescent COVID-19.

This chain uses TRBV11-2 with TRBJ2-3; 8 nucleotides line up with TRBD2. From germline, CDR1 is SGHAT and CDR2 FQNNGV. V lost 1 base to trimming and J lost 7 bases; unmatched junction nucleotides: 7. The CDR3 sequence is 15 residues long. The CDR3 sequence is CASSLASGGSNTQYF. DNA for the CDR3: TGTGCCAGCAGCTTAGCCAGCGGGGGTTCAAATACGCAGTATTTT.

The genes are TRBV2 and TRBJ1-3; 8 bases match TRBD1. V shed 5 bases and J 0 bases; nucleotides not matched to a gene: 6. CDR1 SNHLY and CDR2 FYNNEI come from the germline V gene. The CDR3 consists of 16 residues. CDR3 nucleotide sequence: TGTGCCAGCAGTAGCCGGGACAGGAGCTCTGGAAACACCATATATTTT. Its translation is CASSSRDRSSGNTIYF.

The chain recombines TRBV7-2 with TRBJ2-5; D not resolved. Trimming took 2 bases from V and 1 from J, leaving 11 bases between them. Germline CDR1 reads SGHTA; CDR2 reads FQGNSA. This CDR3 has 15 residues. This chain's CDR3 is CASSLRFNSQETQYF. The DNA of the CDR3 is TGTGCCAGCAGCTTACGTTTTAATTCCCAAGAGACCCAGTACTTC.

This clone was detected only a few times. The chain couples TRBV6-1 to TRBJ1-1; D uncertain. Germline V gives CDR1 MNHNS, CDR2 SASEGT. This CDR3 comprises 12 residues. Between the trimmed V and J ends, which lost 2 bases and 2 bases, there was a span of 3 bases. In nucleotides, the CDR3 is TGTGCCAGCAGTGAACTAAACACTGAAGCTTTCTTT. Protein product: CASSELNTEAFF.

The CDR3 spells CASRQTSDSYNEQFF. CDR3 nucleotides: TGTGCCAGCAGACAGACTAGTGACTCCTACAATGAGCAGTTCTTC. V usage is TRBV6-5 and J usage is TRBJ2-1; possible D gene TRBD2, 6 bases. Germline CDR1 is MNHEY and CDR2 is SVGAGI. CDR3 length: 15 amino acids. The V end was cut by 6 bases, the J end by 0 bases, with 12 bases between.

The chain employs TRBV7-2 and TRBJ1-5, with TRBD1 matching over 8 bases. The V segment lost 5 bases and the J segment 5 bases; nucleotides outside the gene matches: 8. Per germline, CDR1 SGHTA and CDR2 FQGNSA. CDR3 size: 15 residues. This CDR3 is CASSPRTGRDQPQHF. As DNA, the CDR3 is TGTGCCAGCAGCCCCCGGACAGGGCGGGATCAGCCCCAGCATTTT.

Worth noting for this clone: One junction end does not reproduce the germline sequence, and a read error may be involved. The same CDR3 is also encoded by other DNA sequences in this sample. This chain connects TRBV12-5 to TRBJ2-7; TRBD1 matches at 8 bases. This CDR3 has 13 amino acids. Germline lookup yields CDR1 LGHNT and CDR2 FRNRAP. The CDR3 nucleotides read TGTGCTAGTGGCTTGGACAGGGCCTACGAGCAGTACTTC. The encoded protein is CASGLDRAYEQYF.

The J gene is TRBJ2-5, the V gene TRBV5-5, with 13 bases lining up with TRBD2. The CDR3 consists of 18 residues. Trimming removed 4 bases from V and 2 bases from J; junction bases left unmatched: 11. The V gene's germline CDR1 is SGHKS and CDR2 YYEKEE (reference sequence). The chain's CDR3 is CASSPRRLAGGAQETQYF. The CDR3 nucleotides read TGTGCCAGCAGCCCCCGTCGACTAGCGGGAGGTGCTCAAGAGACCCAGTACTTC.

This chain links TRBV24-1 with TRBJ1-6; TRBD1 matches at 8 bases. CDR3 size: 16 residues. V dropped 3 bases and J dropped 7; count of bases not matched to a gene: 7. The germline gives CDR1 KGHDR, CDR2 SFDVKD. Here the CDR3 reads CATSDGTGGINSPLHF. CDR3 nucleotide sequence: TGTGCCACCAGTGATGGGACAGGTGGGATAAATTCACCCCTCCACTTT.

The chain carries TRBV4-1 and TRBJ2-3; TRBD1 agrees at 9 bases. Germline V gene lookup returns CDR1 MGHRA and CDR2 YSYEKL. V trimming: 3 bases; J trimming: 5 bases; junction bases outside the gene matches: 15. The CDR3 loop spans 18 amino acids. CDR3 in DNA: TGCGCCAGCAGCCACCGAAAGACGACCGGGACAGGGAGAGATACGCAGTATTTT. Protein: CASSHRKTTGTGRDTQYF.

V and J are TRBV12-5 and TRBJ1-4; D not resolved. CDR1 is LGHNT, CDR2 FRNRAP, per germline. Trimming removed 0 bases at V and 4 bases at J, with 15 bases between. There are 17 residues in the CDR3. CDR3 nucleotides: TGTGCTAGTGGTTTGGTATTAGGAGGGCGAGATAATGAAAAACTGTTTTTT. Its protein product is CASGLVLGGRDNEKLFF.

The chain is built from TRBV14 and TRBJ2-2; TRBD1 agrees at 8 bases. The germline V gene encodes CDR1 SGHDN and CDR2 FVKESK. The V segment lost 2 bases and the J segment 3 bases; nucleotides outside the gene matches: 11. The CDR3 loop spans 18 amino acids. The CDR3 here is CASSQRGRGLPDTGELFF. The CDR3 DNA sequence: TGTGCCAGCAGCCAACGCGGCAGGGGGCTCCCGGACACCGGGGAGCTGTTTTTT.

The chain uses TRBV5-1 and TRBJ2-3; possible D gene TRBD2, 5 bases. V lost 4 bases to trimming and J lost 3 bases, with 15 bases between them. The CDR3 is 15 amino acids. Germline CDR1 is SGHRS and CDR2 is YFSETQ. The CDR3 sequence: CASSPSGAWTDTQYF. For the CDR3, the DNA is TGCGCCAGCAGCCCGAGCGGAGCCTGGACAGATACGCAGTATTTT.

The chain carries TRBV29-1 and TRBJ2-3; TRBD2 matches 11 bases. The CDR3 consists of 14 residues. Germline V gives CDR1 SQVTM, CDR2 ANQGSEA. Here the CDR3 DNA reads TGCGCAACTGCGGCTAGCGGGGGGTCAGATACGCAGTATTTT. This codes for CATAASGGSDTQYF.

This clone showed up just once. J is TRBJ2-7 and V is TRBV5-1; 7 bases map to TRBD1. V dropped 2 bases and J dropped 4; count of bases not matched to a gene: 9. CDR3 length: 15 amino acids. CDR1 is SGHRS and CDR2 is YFSETQ in the germline V gene. This CDR3 is CASSFTGDFSYEQYF. CDR3 coding DNA: TGCGCCAGCAGCTTTACAGGGGATTTTTCTTACGAGCAGTACTTC.

This clone was counted between two and nine times. The chain uses TRBV6-2 or TRBV6-3 and TRBJ2-7; no firm D call. Germline loops: CDR1 MNHEY, CDR2 SVGEGT. V was shortened by 3 bases and J by 4 bases, with 10 bases between the two germline ends. The CDR3 contains 13 residues. CDR3 bases: TGTGCCAGCAGTTATTACGACATATACGAGCAGTACTTC. It encodes CASSYYDIYEQYF.

The chain has TRBV27 and TRBJ2-2; 13 bases match TRBD2. Trimming removed 6 bases from V and 2 bases from J; junction bases left unmatched: 12. Germline V gene data show CDR1 as MNHEY and CDR2 as SMNVEV (reference sequence). The CDR3 spans 19 residues. CDR3 amino acids: CASRPHRGLAGSNTGELFF. CDR3 bases: TGTGCCAGCAGACCACATCGGGGACTAGCGGGATCAAACACCGGGGAGCTGTTTTTT.

The rearrangement joins TRBV15 to TRBJ2-1; 10 bases fit TRBD1. The CDR3 extends over 23 amino acids. Germline trimming cut 0 bases from V and 9 bases from J; bases unmatched to any gene: 29. The germline V gene encodes CDR1 LNHNV and CDR2 YYDKDF (reference sequence). CDR3 nucleotides: TGTGCCACCAGCAGAGATTACTTCGGGCGTCGCGCCGGGGACAGGGGAGAGGGTCTTGAGCAGTTCTTC. It encodes CATSRDYFGRRAGDRGEGLEQFF.

The V and J genes are TRBV15 and TRBJ2-1; possibly TRBD2 for D (7 bases). Germline V gene sequence: CDR1 LNHNV, CDR2 YYDKDF (reference sequence). This CDR3 is 17 amino acids long. Trimming took 0 bases from V and 5 from J, leaving 17 bases between them. The CDR3 loop is CATSRDSIRGGDNEQFF. The CDR3 coding sequence is TGTGCCACCAGCAGAGATTCTATTCGAGGGGGGGACAATGAGCAGTTCTTC.